This TCR beta chain was obtained from a study of Ad26.COV2.S vaccination and SARS-CoV-2 variants (dated by TCRdb to the early 2020s). Notes on the research overall: Vaccine-arm donors were drawn from COV1001, a multicentre, randomized, double-blind, placebo-controlled phase I-IIa trial of Ad26.COV2.S in healthy adults. Sequencing of the TCRbeta repertoire served to evaluate the specificity and breadth of SARS-CoV-2-reactive T cell receptors following Ad26.COV2.S vaccination. The TCR-sequenced set comprised around 30 samples: about 19 Ad26.COV2.S vaccine recipients, 5 placebo recipients and 8 SARS-CoV-2 convalescent individuals. Trial participants were randomized into five groups of five, in which low-dose or high-dose Ad26.COV2.S was given once or twice, or placebo was given on both occasions. Throughout the experiments and outcome assessment, investigators stayed blinded to trial group allocation. Ad26.COV2.S was given intramuscularly at 5x10^10 or 1x10^11 viral particles, as a single shot or as two shots 56 days apart.

The immunoSEQ Assay was the method used to sequence TCRbeta CDR3 regions. After extraction, genomic DNA underwent amplification by bias-controlled multiplex PCR, followed by high-throughput sequencing. In the paper's pipeline: Collapsing and filtering of sequences were performed to quantify the absolute abundance of each unique TCRbeta CDR3 region. T cell fraction was estimated by normalizing TCRbeta template counts to usable DNA, which was measured by amplifying reference genes present in all nucleated cells. Repertoire TCRs were annotated as SARS-CoV-2-specific by exact matching of V gene, CDR3 amino acid sequence and J gene to a known reactive TCR set. The reference SARS-CoV-2 TCR set was obtained from MIRA and was filtered for enrichment in COVID-19-positive ImmuneCODE repertoires, whereby public or cross-reactive TCRs were removed. Drawing on the MIRA antigens, annotated TCRs were analysed further at the level of specific ORF or position within ORF. Breadth was defined as the number of annotated unique rearrangements divided by the total number of unique productive rearrangements, and depth was defined as the summed frequency of the annotated unique rearrangements. TCR breadth was compared between groups using two-sided Wilcoxon rank-sum tests. What TCRdb holds here is the immuneACCESS table cut down to in-frame rearrangements. Part of the clones is not present; checked against another copy, under half of the missing clones reflect an unresolved V gene, and the others are unexplained. V, J and clone size were drawn from that table, and D and trimming were deduced from the DNA. Counted in this sample were 350,000 to 500,000 clones; about 92% of them appeared once. The leading ten clones occupy about 4.5% of the sample.

Taken with the paper, the label for treatment or condition translates to: 15 to 20 received Ad26.COV2.S at low or high dose, single or two shots; 5 received placebo; per-sample allocation not given. For vaccine and placebo recipients, the sequenced repertoires came from samples collected on day 63 after the first injection. Between 29 July and 7 August 2020, Cohort 1b enrolled 20 to 30 adults aged 18-55 years at one site in Boston, USA. Ad26.COV2.S was a replication-incompetent adenovirus type 26 vector that expressed a prefusion-stabilized SARS-CoV-2 spike protein derived from the original Wuhan strain. As for this clone: Its antigen is not yet known. No clone much larger than this one lies a single base away; base qualities are absent.

Study-level results and caveats: Vaccine and placebo recipients had similar non-spike TCR breadth, a finding consistent with the vaccine containing only spike. The authors noted that the TCR breadth and depth analyses may have underestimated total T cell responses. The study was not powered to compare responses between vaccine doses or regimens. After vaccination, spike-specific CD8+ and CD4+ T cell responses were reported to show substantial breadth. Compared with placebo recipients, Ad26.COV2.S recipients showed higher spike-specific TCR breadth (P = 0.0014).

Including cysteine and phenylalanine, the CDR3 has 13 amino acids. Only the CDR3 DNA is retained, 39 bases long and in frame from the first base. The germline V gene supplies CDR1 SGDLS and CDR2 YYNGEE. Between the V and J ends, shortened by 4 bases and 3 bases respectively, the junction contains 11 bases. Sequenced here: peripheral blood, sampled in a trial of Ad26.COV2.S vaccine versus placebo. The receptor chain draws on TRBV9 and TRBJ2-7; tentative D gene TRBD1, with 6 bases matching. The receptor's source is a person aged 18-60 years who received the Ad26.COV2.S COVID-19 vaccine or a placebo. The CDR3 amino acid sequence is: CASSPGTHYEQYF. The nucleotide sequence is given as TGTGCCAGCAGCCCGGGGACACACTACGAGCAGTACTTC.